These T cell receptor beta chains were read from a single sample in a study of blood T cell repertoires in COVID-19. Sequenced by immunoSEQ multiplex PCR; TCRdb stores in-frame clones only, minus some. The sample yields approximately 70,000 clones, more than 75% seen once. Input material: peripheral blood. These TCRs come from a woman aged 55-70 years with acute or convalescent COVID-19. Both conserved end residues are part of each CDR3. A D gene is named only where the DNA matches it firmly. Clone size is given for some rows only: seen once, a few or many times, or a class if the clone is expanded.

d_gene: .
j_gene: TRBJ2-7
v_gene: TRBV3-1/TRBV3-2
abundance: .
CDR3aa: CASSQGRDSYEQYF
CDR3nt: TGTGCCAGCAGCCAAGGTCGGGATTCCTACGAGCAGTACTTC

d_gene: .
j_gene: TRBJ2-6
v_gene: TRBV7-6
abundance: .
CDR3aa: CASSLETPGPNRVSGANVLTF
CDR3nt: TGTGCCAGCAGCCTCGAGACCCCAGGCCCAAACCGAGTCTCTGGGGCCAACGTCCTGACTTTC

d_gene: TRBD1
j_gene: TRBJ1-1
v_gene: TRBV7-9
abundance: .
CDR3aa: CASSLAQGAPEAFF
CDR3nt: TGTGCCAGCAGCTTAGCGCAGGGGGCCCCTGAAGCTTTCTTT

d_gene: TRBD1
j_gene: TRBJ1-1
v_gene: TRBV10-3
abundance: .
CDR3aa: CAISVGGGTTTEAFF
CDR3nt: TGTGCCATCAGTGTAGGAGGGGGCACCACCACTGAAGCTTTCTTT

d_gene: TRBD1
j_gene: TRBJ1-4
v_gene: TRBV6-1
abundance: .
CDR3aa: CASSEWRTGEIVVFF
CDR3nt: TGTGCCAGCAGTGAATGGAGGACAGGGGAGATCGTCGTGTTTTTT

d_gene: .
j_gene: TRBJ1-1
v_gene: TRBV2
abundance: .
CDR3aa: CASNEVRNTEAFF
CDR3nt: TGTGCCAGCAACGAGGTTCGGAACACTGAAGCTTTCTTT

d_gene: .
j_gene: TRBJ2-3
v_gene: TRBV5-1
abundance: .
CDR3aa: CASSPGTPQEGTQYF
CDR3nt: TGCGCCAGCAGCCCTGGGACTCCACAGGAAGGTACGCAGTATTTT

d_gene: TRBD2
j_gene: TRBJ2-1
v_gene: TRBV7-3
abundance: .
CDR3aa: CASSLPGLAGGQFF
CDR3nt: TGTGCCAGCAGCCTACCGGGACTAGCGGGGGGACAGTTCTTC

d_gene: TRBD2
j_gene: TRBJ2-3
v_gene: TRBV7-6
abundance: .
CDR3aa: CASSFEGSSGGTDTQYF
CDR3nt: TGTGCCAGCAGCTTCGAAGGGAGCTCGGGGGGAACCGATACGCAGTATTTT

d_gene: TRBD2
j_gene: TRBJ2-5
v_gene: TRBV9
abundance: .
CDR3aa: CASSVSAGGQETQYF
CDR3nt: TGTGCCAGCAGCGTATCAGCGGGGGGCCAAGAGACCCAGTACTTC

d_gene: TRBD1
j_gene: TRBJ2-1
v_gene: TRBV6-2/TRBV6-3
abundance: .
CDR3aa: CASSRQGVEQFF
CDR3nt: TGTGCCAGCAGTAGACAGGGGGTTGAGCAGTTCTTC

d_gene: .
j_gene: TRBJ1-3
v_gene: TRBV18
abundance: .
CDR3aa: CASSPGGTGNTIYF
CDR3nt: TGTGCCAGCTCACCGGGAGGGACTGGAAACACCATATATTTT

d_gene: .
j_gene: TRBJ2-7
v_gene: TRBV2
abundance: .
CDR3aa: CASSEDRAREQYF
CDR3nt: TGTGCCAGCAGTGAAGACCGCGCCAGGGAGCAGTACTTC

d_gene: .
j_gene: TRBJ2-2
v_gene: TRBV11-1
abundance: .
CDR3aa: CASSLTHPRVTGELFF
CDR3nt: TGTGCCAGCAGCTTAACCCACCCCAGGGTCACCGGGGAGCTGTTTTTT

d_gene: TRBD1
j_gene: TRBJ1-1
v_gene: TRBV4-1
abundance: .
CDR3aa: CASRGTDKEAFF
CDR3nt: TGCGCCAGCAGAGGGACAGATAAAGAAGCTTTCTTT

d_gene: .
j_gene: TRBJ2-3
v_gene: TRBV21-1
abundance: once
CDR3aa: CAGLAQYF
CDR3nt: TGTGCCGGCCTAGCGCAGTATTTT

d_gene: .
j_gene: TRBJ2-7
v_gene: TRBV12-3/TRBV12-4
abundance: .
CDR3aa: CASSRGGVYEQYF
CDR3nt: TGTGCCAGCAGTCGGGGCGGGGTCTACGAGCAGTACTTC

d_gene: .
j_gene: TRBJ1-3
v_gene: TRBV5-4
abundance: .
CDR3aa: CASSLRGGNTIYF
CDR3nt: TGTGCCAGCAGCTTGAGGGGGGGAAACACCATATATTTT

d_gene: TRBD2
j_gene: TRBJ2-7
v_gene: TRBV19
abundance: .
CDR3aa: CASSETSGGYEQYF
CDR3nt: TGTGCCAGTAGCGAGACTAGCGGGGGCTACGAGCAGTACTTC

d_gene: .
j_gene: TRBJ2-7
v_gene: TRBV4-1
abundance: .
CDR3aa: CASSQDRGGAYEQYF
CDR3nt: TGCGCCAGCAGCCAAGATCGAGGCGGAGCCTACGAGCAGTACTTC

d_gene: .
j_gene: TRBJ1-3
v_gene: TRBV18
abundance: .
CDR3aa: CASSGGVGNTIYF
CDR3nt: TGTGCCAGCTCTGGTGGAGTTGGAAACACCATATATTTT

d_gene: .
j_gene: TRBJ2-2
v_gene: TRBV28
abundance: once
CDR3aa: CAILTGDTGELFF
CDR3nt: TGTGCCATCCTAACAGGAGACACCGGGGAGCTGTTTTTT

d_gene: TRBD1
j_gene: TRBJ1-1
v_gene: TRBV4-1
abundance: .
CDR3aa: CASRQGNTEAFF
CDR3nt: TGCGCCAGCCGACAGGGGAACACTGAAGCTTTCTTT

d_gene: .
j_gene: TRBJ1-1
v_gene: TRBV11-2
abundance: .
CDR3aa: CASSVERGTEAFF
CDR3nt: TGTGCCAGCAGCGTGGAAAGGGGCACTGAAGCTTTCTTT

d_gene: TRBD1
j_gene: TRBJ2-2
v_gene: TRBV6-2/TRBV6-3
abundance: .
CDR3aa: CASSYPGQGVITGELFF
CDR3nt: TGTGCCAGCAGTTACCCAGGACAGGGGGTGATCACCGGGGAGCTGTTTTTT

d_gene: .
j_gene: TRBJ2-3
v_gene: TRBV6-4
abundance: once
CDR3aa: CASSDASGGTDTQYF
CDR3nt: TGTGCCAGCAGTGACGCGTCAGGGGGGACAGATACGCAGTATTTT

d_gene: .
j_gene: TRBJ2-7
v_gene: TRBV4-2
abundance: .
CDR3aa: CASSQDQREIYEQYF
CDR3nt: TGTGCCAGCAGCCAAGATCAGAGGGAAATTTACGAGCAGTACTTC

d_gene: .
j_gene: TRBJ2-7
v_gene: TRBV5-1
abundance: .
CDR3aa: CASSLDGRGYEQYF
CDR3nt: TGCGCCAGCAGCTTGGACGGCAGGGGCTACGAGCAGTACTTC

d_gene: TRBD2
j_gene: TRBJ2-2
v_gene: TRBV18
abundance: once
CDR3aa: CASSPSGGANTGELFF
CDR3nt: TGTGCCAGCTCACCTAGCGGGGGAGCGAACACCGGGGAGCTGTTTTTT

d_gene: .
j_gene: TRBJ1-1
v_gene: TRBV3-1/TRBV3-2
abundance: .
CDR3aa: CASSQKRGPTEAFF
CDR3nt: TGTGCCAGCAGCCAAAAACGAGGGCCCACTGAAGCTTTCTTT

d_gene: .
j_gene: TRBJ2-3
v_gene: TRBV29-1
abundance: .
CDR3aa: CSVEQGIGTDTQYF
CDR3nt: TGCAGCGTTGAACAGGGGATAGGCACAGATACGCAGTATTTT

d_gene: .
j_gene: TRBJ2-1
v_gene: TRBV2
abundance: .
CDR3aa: CASSGIGDNEQFF
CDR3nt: TGTGCCAGCAGTGGTATAGGGGACAATGAGCAGTTCTTC

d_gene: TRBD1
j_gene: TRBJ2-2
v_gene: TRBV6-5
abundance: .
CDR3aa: CASRVTGRSGELFF
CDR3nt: TGTGCCAGCAGGGTGACAGGGAGAAGCGGGGAGCTGTTTTTT

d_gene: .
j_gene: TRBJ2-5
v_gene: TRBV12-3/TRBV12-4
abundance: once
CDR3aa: CASSFRLGETQYF
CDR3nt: TGTGCCAGCAGCTTCCGACTTGGAGAGACCCAGTACTTC

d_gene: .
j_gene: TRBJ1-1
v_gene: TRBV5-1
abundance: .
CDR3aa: CASSEELNTEAFF
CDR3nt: TGCGCCAGCAGCGAGGAGCTAAACACTGAAGCTTTCTTT

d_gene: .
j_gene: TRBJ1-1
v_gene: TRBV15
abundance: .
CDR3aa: CATSRGSPGGTEAFF
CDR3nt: TGTGCCACCAGCAGAGGCAGTCCCGGCGGCACTGAAGCTTTCTTT

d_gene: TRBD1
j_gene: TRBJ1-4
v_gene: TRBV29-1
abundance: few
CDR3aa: CSVSGTENATNEKLFF
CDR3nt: TGCAGCGTGTCCGGGACAGAAAACGCAACTAATGAAAAACTGTTTTTT

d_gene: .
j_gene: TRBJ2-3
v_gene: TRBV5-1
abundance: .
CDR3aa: CASSLSTPGSSTDTQYF
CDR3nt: TGCGCCAGCAGCTTGTCTACACCGGGGTCGAGCACAGATACGCAGTATTTT

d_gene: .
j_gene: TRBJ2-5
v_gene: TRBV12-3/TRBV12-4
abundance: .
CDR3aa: CASSGGRKETQYF
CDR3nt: TGTGCCAGCTCCGGGGGGCGGAAAGAGACCCAGTACTTC

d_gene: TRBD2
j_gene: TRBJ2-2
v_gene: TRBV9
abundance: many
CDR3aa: CASSVGGTGELFF
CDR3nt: TGTGCCAGCAGCGTCGGGGGGACCGGGGAGCTGTTTTTT

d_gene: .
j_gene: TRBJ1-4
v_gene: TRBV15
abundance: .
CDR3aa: CATVQGLANEKLFF
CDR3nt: TGTGCCACGGTACAGGGTCTCGCTAATGAAAAACTGTTTTTT